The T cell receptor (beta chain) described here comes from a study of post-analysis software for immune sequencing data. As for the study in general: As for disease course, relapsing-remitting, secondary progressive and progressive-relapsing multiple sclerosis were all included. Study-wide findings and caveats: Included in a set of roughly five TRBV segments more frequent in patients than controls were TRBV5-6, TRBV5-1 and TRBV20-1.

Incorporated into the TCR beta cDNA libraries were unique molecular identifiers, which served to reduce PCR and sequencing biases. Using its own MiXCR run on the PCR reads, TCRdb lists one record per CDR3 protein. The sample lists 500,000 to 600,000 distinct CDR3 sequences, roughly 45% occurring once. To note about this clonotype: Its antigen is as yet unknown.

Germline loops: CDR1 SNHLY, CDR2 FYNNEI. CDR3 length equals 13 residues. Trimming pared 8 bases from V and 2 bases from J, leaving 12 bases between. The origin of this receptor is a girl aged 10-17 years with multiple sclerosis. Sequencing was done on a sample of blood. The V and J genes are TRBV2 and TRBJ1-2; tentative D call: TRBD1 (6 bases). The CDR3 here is CASGYRANYGYTF. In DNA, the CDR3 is TGTGCCAGCGGGTACAGGGCCAACTATGGCTACACCTTC.